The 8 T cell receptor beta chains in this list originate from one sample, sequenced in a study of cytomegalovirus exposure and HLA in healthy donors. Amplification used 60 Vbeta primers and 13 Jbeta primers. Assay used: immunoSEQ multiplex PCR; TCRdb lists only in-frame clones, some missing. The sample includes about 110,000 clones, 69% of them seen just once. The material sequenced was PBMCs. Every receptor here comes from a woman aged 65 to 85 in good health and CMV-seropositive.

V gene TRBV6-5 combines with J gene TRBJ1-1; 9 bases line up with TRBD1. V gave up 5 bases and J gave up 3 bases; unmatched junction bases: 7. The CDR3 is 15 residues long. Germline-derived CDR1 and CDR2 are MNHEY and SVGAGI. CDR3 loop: CASSGGTGYDTEAFF. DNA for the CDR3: TGTGCCAGCAGTGGGGGGACAGGGTATGACACTGAAGCTTTCTTT.

This chain's CDR3 is CASAPFTGLVYEQYF. As DNA, the CDR3 is TGTGCTAGCGCCCCGTTTACGGGACTCGTCTACGAGCAGTACTTC. This sequence joins TRBV12-5 and TRBJ2-7, with D possibly TRBD2 on 6 matching bases. Per the germline V gene, CDR1 is LGHNT and CDR2 is FRNRAP. The CDR3 consists of 15 residues. V lost 9 bases to trimming and J lost 3 bases, with 21 bases between them.

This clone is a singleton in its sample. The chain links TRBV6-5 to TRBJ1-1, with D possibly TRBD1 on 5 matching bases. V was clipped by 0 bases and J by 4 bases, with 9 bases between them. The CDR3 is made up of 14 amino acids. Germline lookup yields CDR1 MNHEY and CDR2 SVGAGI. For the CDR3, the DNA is TGTGCCAGCAGTTACTCGGGGGGGAGCACTGAAGCTTTCTTT. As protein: CASSYSGGSTEAFF.

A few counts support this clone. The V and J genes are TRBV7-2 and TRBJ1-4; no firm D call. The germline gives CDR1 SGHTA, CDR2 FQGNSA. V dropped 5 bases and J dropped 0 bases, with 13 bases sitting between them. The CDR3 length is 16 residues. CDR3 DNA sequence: TGTGCCAGCAGCCCCCGTTACGGGGCAACTAATGAAAAACTGTTTTTT. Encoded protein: CASSPRYGATNEKLFF.

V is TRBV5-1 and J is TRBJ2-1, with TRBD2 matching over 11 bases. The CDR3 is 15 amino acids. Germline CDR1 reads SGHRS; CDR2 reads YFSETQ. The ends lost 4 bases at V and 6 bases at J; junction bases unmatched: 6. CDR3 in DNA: TGCGCCAGCAGCCCGACTAGCGGGGTTTCCAATGAGCAGTTCTTC. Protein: CASSPTSGVSNEQFF. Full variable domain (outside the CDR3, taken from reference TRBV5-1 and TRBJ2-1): KAGVTQTPRYLIKTRGQQVTLSCSPISGHRSVSWYQQTPGQGLQFLFEYFSETQRNKGNFPGRFSGRQFSNSRSEMNVSTLELGDSALYLCASSPTSGVSNEQFFGPGTRLTVL.

CDR3 residues: CAWSPPVNTEAFF. The CDR3 coding sequence is TGTGCCTGGAGCCCGCCGGTGAACACTGAAGCTTTCTTT. The V and J genes are TRBV30 and TRBJ1-1; D is ambiguous. V dropped 3 bases and J dropped 0 bases, with 8 bases sitting between them. The CDR3 totals 13 residues. Germline-derived CDR1 and CDR2 are GTSNPN and SVGIG (reference sequence).

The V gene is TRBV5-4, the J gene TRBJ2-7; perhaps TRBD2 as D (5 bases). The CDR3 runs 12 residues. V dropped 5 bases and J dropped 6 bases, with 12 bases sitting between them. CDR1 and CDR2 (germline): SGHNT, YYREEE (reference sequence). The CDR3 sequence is CASSFGKFEQYF. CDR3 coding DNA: TGTGCCAGCAGTTTCGGGAAATTCGAGCAGTACTTC.

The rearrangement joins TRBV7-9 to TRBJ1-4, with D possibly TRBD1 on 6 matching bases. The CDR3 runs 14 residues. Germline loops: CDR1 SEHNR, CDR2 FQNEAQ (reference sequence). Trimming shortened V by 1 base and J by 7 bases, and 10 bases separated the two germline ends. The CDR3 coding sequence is TGTGCCAGCAGCTTAGGGACAGTCCTTGAAAAACTGTTTTTT. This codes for CASSLGTVLEKLFF.